The 12 T cell receptor beta chains below all came from one sample that was sequenced in a study of CXCR3-negative and CXCR3-positive naive CD8 T cells. Overall study results and limits: TRB CDR3s of CXCR3-positive naive cells were more hydrophobic than those of CXCR3-negative naive cells.

All TRB cDNA libraries came from 5' RACE performed with UMI labels. TCRdb reprocessed the 5' RACE reads and stores each CDR3 protein as one record, lacking DNA. The sample is made up of approximately 100,000 distinct CDR3 sequences, and the top ten hold about 0.34% of it. No antigen has been identified for these receptors. The specimen sequenced was naive CXCR3+ CD8+ T cells from blood. This sample's subset: CD45RO-CCR7+CD27+CD95- naive CD8+ T cells expressing CXCR3 (TNR3+). These receptor sequences come from a human donor in good health. Some clones in this sample may be carry-over from other donors' samples.

V usage is TRBV7-3 and J usage is TRBJ2-2; TCRdb's assignment of TRBD2 cannot be checked, as there is no DNA. Germline-derived CDR1 and CDR2 are SGHTA and FQGTGA. CDR3 length: 16 amino acids. Here the CDR3 reads CASSFASGGQIGELFF. The full variable domain, completed using reference TRBV7-3 and TRBJ2-2, is GAGVSQTPSNKVTEKGKYVELRCDPISGHTALYWYRQSLGQGPEFLIYFQGTGAADDSGLPNDRFFAVRPEGSVSTLKIQRTERGDSAVYLCASSFASGGQIGELFFGEGSRLTVL.

The chain links TRBV10-3 to TRBJ1-5; TCRdb's D gene call, TRBD1, goes unchecked for lack of DNA. Germline values: CDR1 ENHRY, CDR2 SYGVKD. CDR3 size: 15 residues. CDR3 in amino acids: CAISSDSLGNQPQHF.

V usage is TRBV20-1 and J usage is TRBJ2-5; lacking DNA, the TRBD2 call made by TCRdb goes unchecked. Germline V gene data show CDR1 as DFQATT and CDR2 as SNEGSKA (reference sequence). CDR3 length: 16 residues. CDR3 residues: CSASAASGVPSRTQYF.

The chain is built from TRBV19 and TRBJ1-1. The CDR3 totals 14 residues. Germline V gene lookup returns CDR1 LNHDA and CDR2 SQIVND (reference sequence). CDR3 loop: CASSIGLTNTEAFF.

The V gene is TRBV3-1, the J gene TRBJ2-1; the D call from TCRdb, TRBD1, cannot be confirmed without DNA. CDR1 and CDR2 (germline): LGHDT, YNNKEL (reference sequence). CDR3 length equals 15 residues. Here the CDR3 reads CASSPGGRAYNEQFF.

The chain has TRBV7-9 and TRBJ2-2; TCRdb indicates TRBD1, and absent DNA this call remains unverified. There are 14 residues in the CDR3. Looked up from germline, CDR1 is SEHNR and CDR2 is FQNEAQ (reference sequence). The CDR3 sequence: CASSPWTDTGELFF.

The gene calls are TRBV28 and TRBJ2-1; checking the TCRdb D call of TRBD2 is not possible without DNA. The length of the CDR3 is 20 residues. The germline CDR1 and CDR2 sequences are MDHEN and SYDVKM. The CDR3 region is CASSPLSGGQSAWAYNEQFF.

V usage is TRBV7-9 and J usage is TRBJ2-7; TCRdb outputs TRBD1, but without DNA this stays unchecked. Germline CDR1 is SEHNR and CDR2 is FQNEAQ (reference sequence). This CDR3 contains 14 residues. The CDR3 here is CASSLVLAGEEQYF. Full variable domain (missing parts from reference TRBV7-9 and TRBJ2-7): DTGVSQNPRHKITKRGQNVTFRCDPISEHNRLYWYRQTLGQGPEFLTYFQNEAQLEKSRLLSDRFSAERPKGSFSTLEIQRTEQGDSAMYLCASSLVLAGEEQYFGPGTRLTVT.

The chain employs TRBV7-9 and TRBJ2-1. Germline V lookup: CDR1 SEHNR, CDR2 FQNEAQ (reference sequence). The CDR3 loop spans 12 amino acids. CDR3 protein: CASSSGLNEQFF.

This chain joins TRBV28 and TRBJ1-5; the D gene TCRdb calls, TRBD1, cannot be checked with no DNA. Germline V gene sequence: CDR1 MDHEN, CDR2 SYDVKM. The CDR3 is 17 amino acids. CDR3 sequence reads: CASTLHLRQGTRQPQHF.

V gene TRBV18 combines with J gene TRBJ2-5. CDR1 and CDR2 from the germline V gene are KGHSH and LQKENI. The CDR3 sequence is 12 residues long. CDR3 residues: CASSPVQETQYF.

The V and J genes are TRBV9 and TRBJ2-7; TCRdb selects TRBD1, and the lack of DNA leaves this call unchecked. The CDR3 runs 15 residues. The germline V gene has CDR1 SGDLS and CDR2 YYNGEE. This CDR3 is CASSGETASSYEQYF. Filled out from reference TRBV9 and TRBJ2-7, the complete variable domain reads DSGVTQTPKHLITATGQRVTLRCSPRSGDLSVYWYQQSLDQGLQFLIQYYNGEERAKGNILERFSAQQFPDLHSELNLSSLELGDSALYFCASSGETASSYEQYFGPGTRLTVT.